These 6 T cell receptor beta chains originate from one sample sequenced in a study of control samples from healthy donors and cancer patients. Only in-frame clones appear in the TCRdb table, and some are missing; sequencing was by immunoSEQ multiplex PCR. The sample records about 100,000 clones, roughly nine tenths being singletons. Sequencing was carried out using blood. These TCRs come from a woman in her forties or fifties in good health.

The chain has TRBV30 and TRBJ1-3; the D gene is possibly TRBD1 (6 bases). Trimming took off 6 bases at V and 2 bases at J, with 11 bases between the two ends. Germline V gene sequence: CDR1 GTSNPN, CDR2 SVGIG (reference sequence). The CDR3 contains 13 residues. CDR3 sequence reads: CACHRTAGNTIYF. DNA of the CDR3: TGTGCCTGCCACCGGACAGCTGGAAACACCATATATTTT.

The CDR3 DNA is TGTGCCAGCAGCCACGGGGACCATCAGCCCCAGCATTTT. Its protein product is CASSHGDHQPQHF. J is TRBJ1-5 and V is TRBV14, with D maybe TRBD1 (5 bases). The length of the CDR3 is 13 residues. Trimming shortened V by 3 bases and J by 5 bases, and 8 bases separated the two germline ends. Germline-derived CDR1 and CDR2 are SGHDN and FVKESK.

The chain combines TRBV4-1 with TRBJ2-2; D remains ambiguous. V lost 5 bases and J lost 4, with 20 bases in between. This CDR3 is built from 17 residues. Germline-derived CDR1 and CDR2 are MGHRA and YSYEKL. The DNA of the CDR3 is TGCGCCAGCAGCACCGTCCAATCCGGCGTTGTCACCGGGGAGCTGTTTTTT. This codes for CASSTVQSGVVTGELFF.

This chain connects TRBV4-1 to TRBJ2-5; TRBD1 might be the D (6 bases). Germline V lookup: CDR1 MGHRA, CDR2 YSYEKL. The CDR3 spans 16 residues. The V gene lost 2 bases and the J gene lost 4 bases, with 17 bases spanning the gap. The CDR3 reads CASSQLSGTTRETQYF. CDR3 bases: TGCGCCAGCAGCCAACTCTCGGGGACAACGCGAGAGACCCAGTACTTC.

Turning to this clone: It is likely a read error, because the conserved phenylalanine at the end of the CDR3 is missing. Because the CDR3's place on the DNA is in doubt, the DNA is left out and the CDR3 is given as listed by TCRdb. The chain uses TRBV18 and TRBJ2-7; the listed D gene, TRBD1, was not tested against the DNA. Per germline, CDR1 KGHSH and CDR2 LQKENI. Inclusive of both ends, the CDR3 amounts to 14 amino acids. The CDR3 region is CASSPWEGGDFVSL.

V gene TRBV25-1 combines with J gene TRBJ1-1; no firm D call. The CDR3 spans 13 residues. The V and J ends lost 2 bases and 3 bases respectively, with 7 bases between them. CDR1 and CDR2 from the germline V gene are MGHDK and SYGVNS. The CDR3 loop reads CASSEGRHTEAFF. In DNA form, the CDR3 reads TGTGCCAGCAGTGAAGGGAGGCACACTGAAGCTTTCTTT. The full variable domain, in which reference TRBV25-1 and TRBJ1-1 provide the parts outside the CDR3, is EADIYQTPRYLVIGTGKKITLECSQTMGHDKMYWYQQDPGMELHLIHYSYGVNSTEKGDLSSESTVSRIRTEHFPLTLESARPSHTSQYLCASSEGRHTEAFFGQGTRLTVV.